This T cell receptor beta chain appears in the sequencing data of a study of metastatic and nonmetastatic thyroid tumors. Study details: Comparison of repertoires was carried out across blood and tumor or nodule tissue from malignant and benign thyroid patients. Overall study results and limits: TCR beta diversity was reportedly significantly higher in malignant thyroid tumors than benign nodules, in blood and tumor.

How the authors handled the data: Clinicopathological groups of papillary thyroid cancer showed CDR3 differences that were used to build a distant-metastasis classifier. MiXCR re-clonotyped the PCR reads for TCRdb. What appears here as the V and J calls and clone size reflects TCRdb's work, not the paper's. In the table there are about 30,000 clones, about a third of which are singletons. Every patient underwent thyroid surgery untreated. The germline V gene encodes CDR1 MNHNS and CDR2 SASEGT. The CDR3 consists of 10 residues. V gave up 4 bases and J gave up 5 bases, with 3 bases separating them. This clone appeared a few times. Antigen specificity is unknown.

The TCR sequence derives from a female donor with papillary thyroid cancer or a benign thyroid nodule (not recorded which). Some clones in this sample may be carry-over from other donors' samples. The chain couples TRBV6-1 to TRBJ2-7; D not certain. The material sequenced was tumor tissue. CDR3: CASSVHEQYF. The CDR3 region has the DNA TGTGCCAGCAGTGTCCACGAGCAGTACTTC.